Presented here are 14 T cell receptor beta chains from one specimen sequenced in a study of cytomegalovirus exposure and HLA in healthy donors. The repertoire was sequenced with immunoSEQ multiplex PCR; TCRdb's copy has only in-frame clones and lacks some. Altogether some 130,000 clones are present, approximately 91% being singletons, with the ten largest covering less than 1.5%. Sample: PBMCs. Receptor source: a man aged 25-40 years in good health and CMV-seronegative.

The CDR3, as DNA: TGCGCCAGCAGCTTTTCCAGGGTGAACACTGAAGCTTTCTTT. Amino acids: CASSFSRVNTEAFF. The chain recombines TRBV5-1 with TRBJ1-1; perhaps TRBD1 as D (5 bases). Trimming took 2 bases from V and 0 from J, leaving 8 bases between them. CDR3 length: 14 residues. Germline assignment: CDR1 SGHRS and CDR2 YFSETQ.

DNA for the CDR3: TGTGCCAGCAGCTTAGGACGGGTGAACTATGGCTACACCTTC. This encodes CASSLGRVNYGYTF. V usage is TRBV7-2 and J usage is TRBJ1-2; D remains ambiguous. The CDR3 contains 14 residues. Germline CDR1 SGHTA, CDR2 FQGNSA. The V and J ends lost 1 base and 2 bases respectively, with 8 bases between them.

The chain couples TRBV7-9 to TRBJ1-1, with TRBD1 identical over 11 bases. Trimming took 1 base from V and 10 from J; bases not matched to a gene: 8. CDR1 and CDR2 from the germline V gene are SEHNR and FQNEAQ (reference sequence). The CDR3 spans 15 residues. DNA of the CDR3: TGTGCCAGCAGCTTAGTCCAGGGACAGGGGGTGGGAGCTTTCTTT. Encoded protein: CASSLVQGQGVGAFF.

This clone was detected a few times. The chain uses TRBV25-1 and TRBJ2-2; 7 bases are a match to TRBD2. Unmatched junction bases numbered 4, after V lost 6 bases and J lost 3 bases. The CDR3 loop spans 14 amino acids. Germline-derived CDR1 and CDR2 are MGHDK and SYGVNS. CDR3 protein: CASSPAGDTGELFF. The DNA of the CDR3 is TGTGCCAGCAGCCCCGCGGGGGACACCGGGGAGCTGTTTTTT.

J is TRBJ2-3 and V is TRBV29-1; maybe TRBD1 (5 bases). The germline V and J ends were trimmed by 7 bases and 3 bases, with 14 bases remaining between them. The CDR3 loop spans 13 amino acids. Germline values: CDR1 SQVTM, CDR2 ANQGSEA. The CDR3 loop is CSDSRGATDTQYF. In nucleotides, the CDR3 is TGCAGCGACTCAAGGGGTGCAACAGATACGCAGTATTTT.

The CDR3 nucleotides are TGCGCCAGCAGCCAAGATCGGGCTAGCGCCTGGGAGCAGTACTTC. This codes for CASSQDRASAWEQYF. The chain links TRBV4-3 to TRBJ2-7; possible D gene TRBD2, 6 bases. V lost 0 bases and J lost 7, with 16 bases in between. Germline assignment: CDR1 LGHNA and CDR2 YSLEER. The length of the CDR3 is 15 residues.

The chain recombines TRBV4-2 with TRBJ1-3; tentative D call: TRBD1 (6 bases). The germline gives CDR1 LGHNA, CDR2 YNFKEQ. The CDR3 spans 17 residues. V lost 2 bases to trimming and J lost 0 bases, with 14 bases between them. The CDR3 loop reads CASSQIWDTSSGNTIYF. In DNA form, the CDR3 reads TGTGCCAGCAGCCAAATTTGGGACACAAGCTCTGGAAACACCATATATTTT.

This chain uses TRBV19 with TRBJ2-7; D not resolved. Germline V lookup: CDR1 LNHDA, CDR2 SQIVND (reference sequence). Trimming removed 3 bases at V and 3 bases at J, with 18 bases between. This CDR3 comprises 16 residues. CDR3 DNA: TGTGCCAGTAGTATTATTGGAGCGCTCAGAGACTACGAGCAGTACTTC. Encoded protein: CASSIIGALRDYEQYF.

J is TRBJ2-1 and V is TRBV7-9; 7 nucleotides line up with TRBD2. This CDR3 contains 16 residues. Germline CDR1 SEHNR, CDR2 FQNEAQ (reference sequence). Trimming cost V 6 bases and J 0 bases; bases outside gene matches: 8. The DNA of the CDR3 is TGTGCCAGCAGGGCTTCGGCGGGAGCCTCCTACAATGAGCAGTTCTTC. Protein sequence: CASRASAGASYNEQFF.

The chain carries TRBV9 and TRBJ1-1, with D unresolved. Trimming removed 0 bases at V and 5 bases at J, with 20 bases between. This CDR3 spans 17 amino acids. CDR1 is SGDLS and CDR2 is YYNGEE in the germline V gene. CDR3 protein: CASSVVVDWGGCTEAFF. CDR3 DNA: TGTGCCAGCAGCGTAGTTGTGGATTGGGGAGGGTGTACTGAAGCTTTCTTT.

CDR3: CASSFGSTNYGYTF. The CDR3 DNA is TGCGCCAGCAGCTTTGGCAGTACTAACTATGGCTACACCTTC. The chain carries TRBV5-1 and TRBJ1-2; no clear D. CDR3 length: 14 amino acids. V gave up 2 bases and J gave up 0 bases, with 8 bases separating them. In germline, CDR1 is SGHRS, CDR2 YFSETQ.

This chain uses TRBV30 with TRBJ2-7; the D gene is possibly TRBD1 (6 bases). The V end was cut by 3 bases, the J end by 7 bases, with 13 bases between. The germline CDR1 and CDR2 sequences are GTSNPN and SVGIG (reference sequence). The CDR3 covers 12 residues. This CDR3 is CAWSQAQGEQYF. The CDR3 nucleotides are TGTGCCTGGAGCCAGGCGCAGGGGGAGCAGTACTTC. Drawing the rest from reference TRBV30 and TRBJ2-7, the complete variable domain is SQTIHQWPATLVQPVGSPLSLECTVEGTSNPNLYWYRQAAGRGLQLLFYSVGIGQISSEVPQNLSASRPQDRQFILSSKKLLLSDSGFYLCAWSQAQGEQYFGPGTRLTVT.

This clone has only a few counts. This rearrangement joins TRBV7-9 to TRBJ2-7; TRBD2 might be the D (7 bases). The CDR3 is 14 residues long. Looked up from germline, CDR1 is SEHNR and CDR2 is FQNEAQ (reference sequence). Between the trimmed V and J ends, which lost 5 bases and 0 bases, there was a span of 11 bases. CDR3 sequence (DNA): TGTGCCAGCAGCCAGGGAGGGGGCTCCTACGAGCAGTACTTC. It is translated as CASSQGGGSYEQYF. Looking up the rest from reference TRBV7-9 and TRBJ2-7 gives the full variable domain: DTGVSQNPRHKITKRGQNVTFRCDPISEHNRLYWYRQTLGQGPEFLTYFQNEAQLEKSRLLSDRFSAERPKGSFSTLEIQRTEQGDSAMYLCASSQGGGSYEQYFGPGTRLTVT.

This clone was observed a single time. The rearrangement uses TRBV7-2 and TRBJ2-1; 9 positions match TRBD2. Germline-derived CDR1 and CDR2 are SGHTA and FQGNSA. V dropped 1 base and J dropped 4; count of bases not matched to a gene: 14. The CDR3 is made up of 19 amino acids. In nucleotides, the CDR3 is TGTGCCAGCAGCTTAGGATATCTACGCGGGAGGGCCGGATACAATGAGCAGTTCTTC. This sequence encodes CASSLGYLRGRAGYNEQFF.